This record concerns one T cell receptor (beta chain) sequence. Researchers built TCR beta cDNA using 5'RACE template switching with UMIs. TCRdb reprocessed the 5' RACE reads; each CDR3 protein has one entry and no DNA is given. This sample contains some 340,000 distinct CDR3 sequences. These data originate in a study of T cells expressing NK-cell markers. This CDR3 has 15 residues. The sample taken for sequencing was blood T cells: a sorted CD56 or NKG2C T cell subset, CD4+ or CD8+ T cells, or bulk PBMC T cells (not recorded which). This sequence originates from a man between 18 and 69 years old in good health. J is TRBJ2-3 and V is TRBV12-3 or TRBV12-4; TCRdb lists TRBD1, though no DNA is available to test this call. The CDR3 loop is CASSPQGVVTDTQYF.